Following are 19 T cell receptor beta chains from one sample sequenced in a study of blood T cell repertoires in COVID-19. Sequencing was performed with immunoSEQ multiplex PCR; in TCRdb, only in-frame clones are kept and a portion is missing. The table shows some 340,000 clones, with over 70% occurring only once. Sequencing was carried out using peripheral blood. The receptors stem from a man aged 25-40 years with active or convalescent COVID-19.

This chain links TRBV18 with TRBJ1-2; D is unclear. CDR1 is KGHSH and CDR2 is LQKENI in the germline V gene. V lost 3 bases and J lost 2, with 7 bases in between. This CDR3 comprises 13 residues. The CDR3 DNA sequence: TGTGCCAGCTCACCCCGAGAAAACTATGGCTACACCTTC. This sequence encodes CASSPRENYGYTF. The complete variable domain, with remaining parts taken from reference TRBV18 and TRBJ1-2, reads NAGVMQNPRHLVRRRGQEARLRCSPMKGHSHVYWYRQLPEEGLKFMVYLQKENIIDESGMPKERFSAEFPKEGPSILRIQQVVRGDSAAYFCASSPRENYGYTFGSGTRLTVV.

The rearrangement uses TRBV5-1 and TRBJ2-7; TRBD1 is a possible D gene (6 bases). The ends were cut back, 0 bases at V and 2 bases at J, with 9 bases in the middle. Germline assignment: CDR1 SGHRS and CDR2 YFSETQ. The CDR3 has 14 amino acids. The CDR3 DNA reads as TGCGCCAGCAGCTTGGCCGAGGGGGCCTACGAGCAGTACTTC. This codes for CASSLAEGAYEQYF.

This clone was seen ten or more times. The rearrangement uses TRBV7-9 and TRBJ1-1, with 7 bases matching TRBD1. Germline V gives CDR1 SEHNR, CDR2 FQNEAQ (reference sequence). Losses at the gene ends were 3 bases for V and 1 base for J; bases not matched to a gene: 2. This CDR3 is built from 14 residues. The DNA of the CDR3 is TGTGCCAGCAGCTTGGCAGGGGGGAACACTGAAGCTTTCTTT. Residues: CASSLAGGNTEAFF.

This chain uses TRBV9 with TRBJ1-6; 7 nucleotides line up with TRBD1. CDR1 is SGDLS, CDR2 YYNGEE, per germline. The CDR3 covers 17 residues. V was clipped by 4 bases and J by 8 bases; unmatched bases: 15. Here the CDR3 DNA reads TGTGCCAGCAGCACCAGACAGGGCCCGAACGGATATTCACCCCTCCACTTT. Residues: CASSTRQGPNGYSPLHF.

The rearrangement joins TRBV19 to TRBJ2-3; perhaps TRBD2 as D (6 bases). The length of the CDR3 is 16 residues. V was pared by 0 bases and J by 2 bases, with 12 bases between. The germline V gene has CDR1 LNHDA and CDR2 SQIVND (reference sequence). This chain's CDR3 is CASSIDFSGVTDTQYF. For the CDR3, the DNA is TGTGCCAGTAGTATAGATTTTAGCGGAGTCACAGATACGCAGTATTTT.

The chain has TRBV4-3 and TRBJ2-1; D call uncertain. The V end was cut by 1 base, the J end by 10 bases, with 11 bases between. The CDR3 is 13 residues long. The germline gives CDR1 LGHNA, CDR2 YSLEER. CDR3 in amino acids: CASSQGGPWEQFF. DNA for the CDR3: TGCGCCAGCAGCCAAGGAGGCCCCTGGGAGCAGTTCTTC.

V usage is TRBV16 and J usage is TRBJ2-1, with D possibly TRBD1 on 6 matching bases. Germline V gene sequence: CDR1 KGHSY, CDR2 FQNENV. The V gene lost 4 bases and the J gene lost 2 bases, with 15 bases spanning the gap. This CDR3 region has 16 residues. In DNA, the CDR3 is TGTGCCAGCAGCCTGACGGGTGGGGGCGCCTACAATGAGCAGTTCTTC. This gives the protein CASSLTGGGAYNEQFF.

This chain uses TRBV28 with TRBJ2-1; TRBD1 matches at 8 bases. The CDR3 is made up of 13 amino acids. Germline CDR1 MDHEN, CDR2 SYDVKM. V lost 4 bases, J lost 12 bases, and 8 bases stayed unmatched. The CDR3 DNA sequence: TGTGCCAGCAGTTGGACAGGGAGGCCAGTGCAGTTCTTC. Protein sequence: CASSWTGRPVQFF.

The chain is built from TRBV20-1 and TRBJ2-1; 7 bases are a match to TRBD1. The germline gives CDR1 DFQATT, CDR2 SNEGSKA (reference sequence). The length of the CDR3 is 11 residues. Unmatched junction bases numbered 6, after V lost 6 bases and J lost 10 bases. CDR3 sequence: CSAIDRVEQFF. The DNA for the CDR3 is TGCAGTGCCATAGACAGGGTGGAGCAGTTCTTC.

The sample holds one count of this clone. The chain links TRBV27 to TRBJ2-1; possibly TRBD1 for D (6 bases). The CDR3 extends over 14 amino acids. Germline values: CDR1 MNHEY, CDR2 SMNVEV (reference sequence). V gave up 5 bases and J gave up 7 bases, with 15 bases separating them. The CDR3 sequence is CASSPRDTRNEQFF. In DNA, the CDR3 is TGTGCCAGCAGTCCCCGGGACACTAGGAATGAGCAGTTCTTC.

The gene calls are TRBV4-3 and TRBJ2-1, with TRBD2 identical over 16 bases. Losses at the gene ends were 4 bases for V and 6 bases for J; bases not matched to a gene: 6. CDR1 and CDR2 (germline): LGHNA, YSLEER. The CDR3 is 17 residues long. The CDR3 DNA sequence: TGCGCCAGCAGCCCGGGACTAGCGGGAGGGCCCGGCAATGAGCAGTTCTTC. Translation: CASSPGLAGGPGNEQFF.

This chain joins TRBV4-3 and TRBJ1-4; 10 bases agree with TRBD1. V was pared by 1 base and J by 7 bases, with 3 bases of the junction left unmatched. Germline loops: CDR1 LGHNA, CDR2 YSLEER. There are 15 residues in the CDR3. This CDR3 is CASSQVGDRGEKLFF. Written as DNA, the CDR3 is TGCGCCAGCAGCCAAGTCGGGGACAGGGGTGAAAAACTGTTTTTT.

CDR3: CASSSTSVGFGNEQFF. The CDR3 nucleotides are TGTGCCAGCAGCTCGACTAGCGTCGGATTTGGCAATGAGCAGTTCTTC. This rearrangement joins TRBV6-6 to TRBJ2-1; TRBD2 aligns across 8 bases. Germline CDR1 reads MNHNY; CDR2 reads SVGAGI (reference sequence). CDR3 length equals 16 residues. The trim removed 6 bases at V and 6 bases at J, leaving 13 bases unmatched.

The chain has TRBV4-1 and TRBJ2-5; the D is unclear. The CDR3 covers 14 residues. The germline V gene encodes CDR1 MGHRA and CDR2 YSYEKL. V was shortened by 6 bases and J by 4 bases, with 15 bases between the two germline ends. The CDR3 loop reads CASSLRISAETQYF. The CDR3 DNA reads TGCGCCAGCAGTCTGCGGATCTCGGCAGAGACCCAGTACTTC.

The rearrangement joins TRBV4-3 to TRBJ2-1; the D is unclear. The CDR3 runs to 15 residues. In germline, CDR1 is LGHNA, CDR2 YSLEER. Deletions cut 1 base from V and 4 bases from J, with 11 bases between. For the CDR3, the DNA is TGCGCCAGCAGCCAAGGGGCGACACGGTACAATGAGCAGTTCTTC. It translates to CASSQGATRYNEQFF.

V gene TRBV11-1 combines with J gene TRBJ2-2; 7 bases line up with TRBD2. Trimming cost V 5 bases and J 0 bases; bases outside gene matches: 6. CDR3 length equals 16 residues. Germline V gene data show CDR1 as SGHAT and CDR2 as FQDESV (reference sequence). CDR3 bases: TGTGCCAGCAGCGAAATGGCGGGAGCGAACACCGGGGAGCTGTTTTTT. Encoded protein: CASSEMAGANTGELFF.

This clone has just one count. The V call is TRBV25-1, the J call TRBJ2-5, with 7 bases lining up with TRBD1. The V segment lost 3 bases and the J segment 5 bases; nucleotides outside the gene matches: 3. CDR1 and CDR2 (germline): MGHDK, SYGVNS. CDR3 length equals 13 residues. The CDR3 spells CASSERGRETQYF. The CDR3, as DNA: TGTGCCAGCAGTGAGAGGGGGCGGGAGACCCAGTACTTC.

In this sample, this clone turned up once. The chain combines TRBV11-3 with TRBJ2-7; D possibly corresponds to TRBD2 (5 bases). The germline gives CDR1 SGHNT, CDR2 YENEEA. The CDR3 spans 16 residues. Trimming removed 3 bases at V and 0 bases at J, with 15 bases between. Here the CDR3 reads CASSFPAGGLSYEQYF. The CDR3 DNA sequence: TGTGCCAGCAGCTTCCCGGCTGGCGGGCTCTCCTACGAGCAGTACTTC.

The chain is built from TRBV7-9 and TRBJ1-4, with a tentative D call TRBD1 (5 bases). CDR1 SEHNR and CDR2 FQNEAQ come from the germline V gene (reference sequence). This CDR3 is 16 amino acids long. V lost 5 bases to trimming and J lost 4 bases, with 17 bases between them. For the CDR3, the DNA is TGTGCCAGCAGCGGGGCCCGACCCTTCGATAATGAAAAACTGTTTTTT. Encoded protein: CASSGARPFDNEKLFF.